Shown below are 10 T cell receptor beta chains from a single sample sequenced in a study of early T cells in non-severe SARS-CoV-2 infection. TCRdb re-called the 5' RACE reads through MiXCR, storing one row per CDR3 protein. This table has tens of thousands of distinct CDR3 sequences, about 4.5% appearing once. Sequencing was done on a sample of whole blood. These receptors came from an adult who was a healthcare worker with PCR-confirmed SARS-CoV-2 infection or an uninfected control (not recorded which).

This clonotype was observed a few times. The V gene is TRBV11-2, the J gene TRBJ2-7, with a possible D match to TRBD2 (6 bases). The CDR3 is 14 residues long. Germline CDR1 and CDR2: SGHAT and FQNNGV. V lost 4 bases and J 3 bases, leaving 13 bases between the germline ends. The CDR3 region is CASSWGVSLYEQYF. DNA of the CDR3: TGTGCCAGCAGCTGGGGGGTCAGCCTCTACGAGCAGTACTTC.

This rearrangement joins TRBV15 to TRBJ2-5; a possible D gene is TRBD1 (5 bases). This CDR3 has 14 amino acids. Per germline, CDR1 LNHNV and CDR2 YYDKDF (reference sequence). The V end was cut by 5 bases, the J end by 7 bases, with 17 bases between. CDR3 residues: CATSSQGPPGTQYF. The CDR3 DNA reads as TGTGCCACCAGCTCTCAGGGTCCCCCAGGGACCCAGTACTTC.

Details on this clonotype: A read error may be the cause here, since a much bigger clone is one base away. V is TRBV11-2 and J is TRBJ2-5; a weak D match, TRBD1 (5 bases). The germline gives CDR1 SGHAT, CDR2 FQNNGV. CDR3 length: 15 amino acids. The V end lost 2 bases, the J end lost 2 bases, and 12 bases lay between the germline ends. CDR3 sequence: CASSLNQAGQETQYF. The CDR3 DNA follows: TGTGCCAGCAGCTTAAATCAGGCAGGGCAAGAGACCCAGTACTTC.

In its sample, this clonotype was seen many times. The genes are TRBV7-3 and TRBJ2-2; no definite D call. Germline V gene data show CDR1 as SGHTA and CDR2 as FQGTGA. This CDR3 spans 13 amino acids. V lost 5 bases to trimming and J lost 6 bases, with 10 bases between them. The CDR3 reads CASSPMLAGELFF. CDR3 DNA: TGTGCCAGCAGCCCGATGCTGGCCGGGGAGCTGTTTTTT.

The CDR3: CSVEGGRGVNTDTQYF. For the CDR3, the DNA is TGCAGCGTTGAAGGGGGTCGCGGGGTCAACACAGATACGCAGTATTTT. V usage is TRBV29-1 and J usage is TRBJ2-3, with D tentatively TRBD2 (6 bases). Germline V gives CDR1 SQVTM, CDR2 ANQGSEA. This CDR3 has 16 residues. V was clipped by 1 base and J by 2 bases, with 16 bases between them.

This clonotype was recorded at least ten times. The chain recombines TRBV20-1 with TRBJ1-2, with D unclear. This CDR3 is 14 amino acids long. Germline CDR1 DFQATT, CDR2 SNEGSKA (reference sequence). Trimming took off 0 bases at V and 8 bases at J, with 16 bases between the two ends. CDR3 DNA: TGCAGTGCTAGAGATCCAAGGGAGCCCCGCGGCTACACCTTC. It encodes CSARDPREPRGYTF.

The table lists this clonotype with many counts. The chain couples TRBV7-3 to TRBJ1-6; 9 bases line up with TRBD1. J gave up 10 bases and V 5 bases, and 6 bases lay outside the gene matches. The germline gives CDR1 SGHTA, CDR2 FQGTGA. CDR3 length equals 14 residues. The CDR3 loop reads CASSQTGGGSPLHF. CDR3 sequence (DNA): TGTGCCAGCAGCCAGACAGGGGGAGGCTCACCCCTCCACTTT.

In this sample, this clonotype turned up many times. This rearrangement joins TRBV9 to TRBJ2-2; the D gene is possibly TRBD2 (6 bases). V lost 0 bases to trimming and J lost 4 bases, with 16 bases between them. Per germline, CDR1 SGDLS and CDR2 YYNGEE. This CDR3 comprises 17 residues. DNA of the CDR3: TGTGCCAGCAGCGTAGCTGGCACGGGAGTAGGCACCGGGGAGCTGTTTTTT. Translated: CASSVAGTGVGTGELFF.

This chain links TRBV4-3 with TRBJ2-1; either TRBD1 or TRBD2 may supply D (5 bases each). Germline loops: CDR1 LGHNA, CDR2 YSLEER. This CDR3 is built from 15 residues. V gave up 0 bases and J gave up 9 bases, with 15 bases separating them. The CDR3: CASSQDLGTVGEQFF. In DNA, the CDR3 is TGCGCCAGCAGCCAAGATCTAGGGACCGTGGGTGAGCAGTTCTTC.

This clonotype was counted many times. The chain is built from TRBV11-2 and TRBJ2-3; TRBD1 or TRBD2 may be the D gene (5 bases each). V shed 1 base and J shed 1 base, with 9 bases lying between them. Germline V lookup: CDR1 SGHAT, CDR2 FQNNGV. The CDR3 is made up of 15 amino acids. The CDR3 loop is CASSLGRGRTDTQYF. In DNA, the CDR3 is TGTGCCAGCAGCTTAGGTCGGGGACGCACAGATACGCAGTATTTT.